Below, 15 T cell receptor beta chains from the same sample are listed, as sequenced in a study of T cells in Graves' hyperthyroidism and ophthalmopathy. Using RNA transcripts as the source, TCR beta CDR3 regions were amplified. HTBI primers were the set used in a first-round RT-PCR of the TCR CDR3. TCRdb reanalysed the multiplex PCR reads using MiXCR and keeps one entry per CDR3 protein. The sample includes hundreds of thousands of distinct CDR3 sequences, roughly 14% seen only once; the top ten take 4% to 5.5%. Sequencing was carried out using blood. Receptors were obtained from a woman aged 40 to 49 with Graves' ophthalmopathy.

This chain uses TRBV9 with TRBJ2-5, with D perhaps TRBD1 (7 bases). Trimming stripped 3 bases from V and 9 bases from J, with 21 bases between. This CDR3 comprises 15 residues. Germline V gives CDR1 SGDLS, CDR2 YYNGEE. The CDR3 reads CASSAEGQPRGPQYF. The CDR3 DNA follows: TGTGCCAGCAGCGCGGAGGGACAACCAAGGGGGCCCCAGTACTTC.

This clonotype was counted many times. The chain couples TRBV12-3 or TRBV12-4 to TRBJ2-3, with 8 bases lining up with TRBD2. This CDR3 spans 17 amino acids. With 5 bases clipped from V and 4 bases from J, the junction kept 14 bases outside the gene matches. The CDR3 DNA is TGTGCCAGCAGTCGCAGACCGGGACTAGTAGCGTCAGATACGCAGTATTTT. Its protein is CASSRRPGLVASDTQYF.

This clonotype was found a few times. This chain uses TRBV6-5 with TRBJ1-5; D gene unclear. V lost 4 bases, J lost 0 bases, and 10 bases lay in between. This CDR3 has 15 residues. Germline V gives CDR1 MNHEY, CDR2 SVGAGI. The CDR3 sequence is CASSWATGSNQPQHF. The CDR3 DNA is TGTGCCAGCAGTTGGGCGACGGGTAGCAATCAGCCCCAGCATTTT.

This clonotype was seen at least ten times. V gene TRBV11-2 combines with J gene TRBJ2-2; D is uncertain. Trimming removed 5 bases at V and 4 bases at J, with 8 bases between. The CDR3 extends over 13 amino acids. CDR1 SGHAT and CDR2 FQNNGV come from the germline V gene. CDR3 amino acids: CASSARRTGELFF. The DNA of the CDR3 is TGTGCCAGCAGCGCCCGACGCACCGGGGAGCTGTTTTTT.

The J gene is TRBJ2-5, the V gene TRBV20-1, with D possibly being TRBD1 (5 bases). Germline values: CDR1 DFQATT, CDR2 SNEGSKA (reference sequence). V was shortened by 0 bases and J by 2 bases, with 13 bases between the two germline ends. CDR3 length: 15 amino acids. As DNA, the CDR3 is TGCAGTGCTAGAGATCCAGGGAAACGGCAAGAGACCCAGTACTTC. Amino acids: CSARDPGKRQETQYF.

Turning to this clonotype: This may come from a read error, since a much larger clone is one base off. Here the CDR3 reads CASSLLDSPYEQYF. CDR3 in DNA: TGTGCCAGCAGTCTCCTTGACAGTCCCTACGAGCAGTACTTC. The chain couples TRBV27 to TRBJ2-7, with a weak D call TRBD1 (5 bases). V was clipped by 5 bases and J by 2 bases, with 13 bases between them. Per germline, CDR1 MNHEY and CDR2 SMNVEV (reference sequence). The CDR3 length is 14 residues.

CDR3 DNA sequence: TGTGCCAGCAGTTCGCAGGGGGAAAGAGCGGGAGTGGGCGAGCAGTACTTC. Protein sequence: CASSSQGERAGVGEQYF. This chain uses TRBV28 with TRBJ2-7, with a possible D match to TRBD2 (8 bases). The germline CDR1 and CDR2 sequences are MDHEN and SYDVKM. The V gene lost 4 bases and the J gene lost 6 bases, with 25 bases spanning the gap. The CDR3 is 17 residues long. Combining the CDR3 with reference TRBV28 and TRBJ2-7 gives the whole variable domain DVKVTQSSRYLVKRTGEKVFLECVQDMDHENMFWYRQDPGLGLRLIYFSYDVKMKEKGDIPEGYSVSREKKERFSLILESASTNQTSMYLCASSSQGERAGVGEQYFGPGTRLTVT.

This clonotype has ten or more counts. This chain links TRBV20-1 with TRBJ1-1; a weak D match, TRBD1 (6 bases). Looked up from germline, CDR1 is DFQATT and CDR2 is SNEGSKA (reference sequence). V was pared by 3 bases and J by 1 base, with 12 bases between. The CDR3 is 14 residues long. This CDR3 reads CSASRTVANTEAFF. CDR3 bases: TGCAGTGCTAGCCGGACAGTGGCGAACACTGAAGCTTTCTTT.

V and J are TRBV19 and TRBJ2-7; TRBD2 agrees at 9 bases. With V trimmed by 8 bases and J by 0 bases, 8 bases remained unmatched. Germline loops: CDR1 LNHDA, CDR2 SQIVND (reference sequence). The CDR3 has 15 amino acids. CDR3 loop: CASAQLAGNSYEQYF. CDR3 DNA: TGTGCCAGTGCCCAACTAGCGGGTAACTCCTACGAGCAGTACTTC.

This clonotype has ten or more counts. The J gene is TRBJ2-7, the V gene TRBV27, with D maybe TRBD1 (6 bases). Trimming removed 2 bases at V and 3 bases at J, with 20 bases between. The V gene's germline CDR1 is MNHEY and CDR2 SMNVEV (reference sequence). This CDR3 has 17 residues. The CDR3: CASSLRGSHVWVYEQYF. The CDR3 DNA is TGTGCCAGCAGTTTAAGGGGGAGCCACGTCTGGGTCTACGAGCAGTACTTC.

The sample holds many counts of this clonotype. The CDR3 DNA reads as TGCAGTGCCCTGGGGACAGCCTATGGCTACACCTTC. Translated: CSALGTAYGYTF. The chain recombines TRBV20-1 with TRBJ1-2, with 7 bases that match TRBD1. J lost 4 bases, V lost 6 bases, and 5 bases had no gene match. CDR3 length: 12 amino acids. Germline V gene sequence: CDR1 DFQATT, CDR2 SNEGSKA (reference sequence).

Many counts were recorded for this clonotype. V and J are TRBV29-1 and TRBJ1-1, with TRBD1 matching 7 bases. This CDR3 comprises 15 residues. With V trimmed by 6 bases and J by 6 bases, 16 bases remained unmatched. CDR1 and CDR2 (germline): SQVTM, ANQGSEA. CDR3 loop: CSVPGTAESFSEAFF. In DNA form, the CDR3 reads TGCAGCGTCCCCGGGACAGCGGAAAGTTTTTCTGAAGCTTTCTTT.

V and J are TRBV7-3 and TRBJ1-1, with 7 bases aligning to TRBD1. V was pared by 6 bases and J by 4 bases, with 14 bases of the junction left unmatched. Germline assignment: CDR1 SGHTA and CDR2 FQGTGA. The CDR3 has 16 amino acids. DNA for the CDR3: TGTGCCAGCAGTAGCCGACAGACCCAGGGGGGCACTGAAGCTTTCTTT. This encodes CASSSRQTQGGTEAFF.

This clonotype was counted between two and nine times. The J gene is TRBJ2-5, the V gene TRBV24-1; a possible D gene is TRBD2 (6 bases). This CDR3 comprises 15 residues. Trimming shortened V by 2 bases and J by 4 bases, and 13 bases separated the two germline ends. Germline CDR1 and CDR2: KGHDR and SFDVKD. The CDR3 spells CATSDSGGASETQYF. The DNA of the CDR3 is TGTGCCACCAGTGATTCCGGAGGGGCATCAGAGACCCAGTACTTC.

This clonotype was counted many times. The J gene is TRBJ2-7, the V gene TRBV20-1; no firm D call. CDR1 is DFQATT and CDR2 is SNEGSKA in the germline V gene (reference sequence). The CDR3 runs to 14 residues. The ends were cut back, 1 base at V and 0 bases at J, with 10 bases in the middle. This CDR3 is CSARGREDSYEQYF. CDR3 nucleotide sequence: TGCAGTGCTAGAGGACGCGAAGACTCCTACGAGCAGTACTTC.